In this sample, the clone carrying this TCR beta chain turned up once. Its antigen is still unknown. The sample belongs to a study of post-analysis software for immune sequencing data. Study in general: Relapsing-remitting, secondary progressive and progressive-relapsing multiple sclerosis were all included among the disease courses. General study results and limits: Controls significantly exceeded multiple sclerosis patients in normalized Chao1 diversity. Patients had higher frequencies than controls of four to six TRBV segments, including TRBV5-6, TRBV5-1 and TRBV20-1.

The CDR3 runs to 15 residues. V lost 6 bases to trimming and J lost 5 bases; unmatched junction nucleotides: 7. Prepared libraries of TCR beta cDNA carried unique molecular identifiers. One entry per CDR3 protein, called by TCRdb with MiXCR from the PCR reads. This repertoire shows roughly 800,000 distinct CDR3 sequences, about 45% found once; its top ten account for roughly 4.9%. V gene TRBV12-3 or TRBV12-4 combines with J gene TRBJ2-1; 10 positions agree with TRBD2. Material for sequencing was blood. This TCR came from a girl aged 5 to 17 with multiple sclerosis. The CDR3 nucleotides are TGTGCCAGCAGGCCTAGCGGGGGTCGCCACAATGAGCAGTTCTTC. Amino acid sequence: CASRPSGGRHNEQFF.